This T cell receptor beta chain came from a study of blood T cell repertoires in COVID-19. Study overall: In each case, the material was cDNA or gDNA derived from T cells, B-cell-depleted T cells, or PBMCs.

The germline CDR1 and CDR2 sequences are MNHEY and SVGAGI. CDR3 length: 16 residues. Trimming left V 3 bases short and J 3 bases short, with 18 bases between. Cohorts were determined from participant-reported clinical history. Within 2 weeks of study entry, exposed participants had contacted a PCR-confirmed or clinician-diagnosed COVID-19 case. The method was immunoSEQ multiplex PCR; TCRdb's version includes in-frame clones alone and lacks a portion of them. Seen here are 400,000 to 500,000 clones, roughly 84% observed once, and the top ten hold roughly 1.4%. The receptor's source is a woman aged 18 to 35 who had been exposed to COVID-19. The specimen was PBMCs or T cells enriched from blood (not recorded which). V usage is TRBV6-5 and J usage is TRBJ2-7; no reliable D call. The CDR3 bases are TGTGCCAGCAGTTATCTAAGCTCATGGAGCTTCTACGAGCAGTACTTC. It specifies CASSYLSSWSFYEQYF.